The subject of this entry is one TCR beta chain. The source of the sample is a study of cytomegalovirus exposure and HLA in healthy donors. PCR primers comprised 60 Vbeta and 13 Jbeta primers. Produced via immunoSEQ multiplex PCR; TCRdb's table is partial and in-frame only. This table has approximately 99,000 clones, about 81% appearing once. V was trimmed by 5 bases and J by 0 bases, leaving 14 bases between them. The CDR3 loop spans 14 amino acids. The germline V gene has CDR1 SQVTM and CDR2 ANQGSEA. Sequencing input: PBMCs. The origin of this receptor is a man aged 35-49 years in good health and CMV-seropositive. The chain employs TRBV29-1 and TRBJ2-7; no clear D gene. The CDR3 region has the DNA TGCAGCGTTTCAGAGCGCCTGGACTCCTACGAGCAGTACTTC. Amino acids: CSVSERLDSYEQYF.